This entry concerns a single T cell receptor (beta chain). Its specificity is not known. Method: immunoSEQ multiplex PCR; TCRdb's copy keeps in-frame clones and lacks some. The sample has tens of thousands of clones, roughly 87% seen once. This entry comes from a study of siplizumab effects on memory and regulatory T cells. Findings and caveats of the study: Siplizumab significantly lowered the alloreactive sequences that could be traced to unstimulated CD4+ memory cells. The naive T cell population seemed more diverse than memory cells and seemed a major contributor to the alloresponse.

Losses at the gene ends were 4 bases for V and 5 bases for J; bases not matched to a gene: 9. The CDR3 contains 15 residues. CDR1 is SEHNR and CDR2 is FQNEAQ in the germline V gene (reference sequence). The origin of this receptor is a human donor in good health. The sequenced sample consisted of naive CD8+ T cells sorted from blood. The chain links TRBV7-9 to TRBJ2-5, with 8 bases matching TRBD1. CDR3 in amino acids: CASSSYDRGAETQYF. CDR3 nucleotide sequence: TGTGCCAGCAGCTCTTACGACAGGGGCGCTGAGACCCAGTACTTC.